Listed below are T cell receptor beta chains from one sample, sequenced in a study of human T cells and chemical hapten exposure. TCRdb re-called the RACE reads with MiXCR, one entry per CDR3 protein. The repertoire includes about 100,000 distinct CDR3 sequences, over 10% of them detected once, and 2.5% to 4% sits in the top ten. The sequencing used whole blood, collected in connection with sensitization to the hapten diphenylcyclopropenone (DPC). These receptors came from a woman in her 40s with alopecia areata. Some clones in this sample may be carry-over from other donors' samples. The CDR3 runs from the conserved cysteine through the conserved F or W. Each record gives: V gene, D gene, J gene, clone size, CDR3 DNA, CDR3 protein. A D gene is named only where the DNA matches it firmly. Clone size is not always given. Where it is, it says once, few, many or a class for expanded clones.

v_call: TRBV20-1
d_call: NA
j_call: TRBJ1-1
clone_size: many
cdr3_nt: TGCAGTGCTAGGGGGGTTGGATTAAGCGACACTGAAGCTTTCTTT
cdr3_aa: CSARGVGLSDTEAFF

v_call: TRBV10-3
d_call: NA
j_call: TRBJ2-2
clone_size: few
cdr3_nt: TGTGCCATCAGTGAGAAGGGACCTTCGAACACCGGGGAGCTGTTTTTT
cdr3_aa: CAISEKGPSNTGELFF

v_call: TRBV11-3
d_call: TRBD1
j_call: TRBJ2-2
clone_size: many
cdr3_nt: TGTGCCAGCAGCCCTATGGACAGGGAGATCCCCGGGGAGCTGTTTTTT
cdr3_aa: CASSPMDREIPGELFF

v_call: TRBV5-4
d_call: TRBD1
j_call: TRBJ1-2
clone_size: NA
cdr3_nt: TGTGCCAGCAGCCCCTACCAGGGGGTTGGTGGCTACACCTTC
cdr3_aa: CASSPYQGVGGYTF

v_call: TRBV4-3
d_call: NA
j_call: TRBJ2-7
clone_size: NA
cdr3_nt: TGCGCCAGCAGCCAAGATCGAAGGACTTCCCTGTACGAGCAGTACTTC
cdr3_aa: CASSQDRRTSLYEQYF

v_call: TRBV4-1
d_call: NA
j_call: TRBJ2-7
clone_size: many
cdr3_nt: TGCGCCAGCAGCCCAGACTCCGACTACGAGCAGTACTTC
cdr3_aa: CASSPDSDYEQYF

v_call: TRBV5-1
d_call: NA
j_call: TRBJ1-1
clone_size: NA
cdr3_nt: TGCGCCAGCACCCTTGGGGGCCAAACTGAAGCTTTCTTT
cdr3_aa: CASTLGGQTEAFF

v_call: TRBV20-1
d_call: TRBD2
j_call: TRBJ2-1
clone_size: NA
cdr3_nt: TGCAGTGCTCCCCGGGGGGGCCCCACGGTAGTCAATGAGCAGTTCTTC
cdr3_aa: CSAPRGGPTVVNEQFF

v_call: TRBV7-8
d_call: NA
j_call: TRBJ2-7
clone_size: few
cdr3_nt: TGTGCCAGCAGCTTCTCCCTGGACGGATCCTACGAGCAGTACTTC
cdr3_aa: CASSFSLDGSYEQYF

v_call: TRBV29-1
d_call: NA
j_call: TRBJ2-4
clone_size: few
cdr3_nt: TGCAGCGTTGAAGATCACAGGCCCCTAGCCAAAAACATTCAGTACTTC
cdr3_aa: CSVEDHRPLAKNIQYF

v_call: TRBV19
d_call: NA
j_call: TRBJ1-2
clone_size: once
cdr3_nt: TGTGCCACACAGGGTGGAGTAAACTATGGCTACACCTTC
cdr3_aa: CATQGGVNYGYTF

v_call: TRBV6-2/TRBV6-3
d_call: TRBD2
j_call: TRBJ2-3
clone_size: NA
cdr3_nt: TGTGCCACTAGACTAGCGGGAATTTTGGAGGGGCAGTATTTT
cdr3_aa: CATRLAGILEGQYF

v_call: TRBV25-1
d_call: TRBD1
j_call: TRBJ2-6
clone_size: many
cdr3_nt: TGTGCCAGCAGTGCCTCGGACAGGGCTGGGGCCAACGTCCTGACTTTC
cdr3_aa: CASSASDRAGANVLTF

v_call: TRBV11-2
d_call: TRBD2
j_call: TRBJ2-7
clone_size: NA
cdr3_nt: TGTGCCAGCAGCTCCGGAGCGGGAGGCGGCGAGCAGTACTTC
cdr3_aa: CASSSGAGGGEQYF

v_call: TRBV12-3/TRBV12-4
d_call: NA
j_call: TRBJ1-1
clone_size: many
cdr3_nt: TGTGCCAGCAGTTTTGGTTTTCGGGGTCCAGCGAACACTGAAGCTTTCTTT
cdr3_aa: CASSFGFRGPANTEAFF

v_call: TRBV19
d_call: NA
j_call: TRBJ1-2
clone_size: few
cdr3_nt: TGTGCCAGTAGGGCCCACGGGGATTACTATGGCTACACCTTC
cdr3_aa: CASRAHGDYYGYTF

v_call: TRBV19
d_call: TRBD1
j_call: TRBJ1-2
clone_size: few
cdr3_nt: TGTGCCAGTAGTAGCGACAGGGGAAACTATGGCTACACCTTC
cdr3_aa: CASSSDRGNYGYTF